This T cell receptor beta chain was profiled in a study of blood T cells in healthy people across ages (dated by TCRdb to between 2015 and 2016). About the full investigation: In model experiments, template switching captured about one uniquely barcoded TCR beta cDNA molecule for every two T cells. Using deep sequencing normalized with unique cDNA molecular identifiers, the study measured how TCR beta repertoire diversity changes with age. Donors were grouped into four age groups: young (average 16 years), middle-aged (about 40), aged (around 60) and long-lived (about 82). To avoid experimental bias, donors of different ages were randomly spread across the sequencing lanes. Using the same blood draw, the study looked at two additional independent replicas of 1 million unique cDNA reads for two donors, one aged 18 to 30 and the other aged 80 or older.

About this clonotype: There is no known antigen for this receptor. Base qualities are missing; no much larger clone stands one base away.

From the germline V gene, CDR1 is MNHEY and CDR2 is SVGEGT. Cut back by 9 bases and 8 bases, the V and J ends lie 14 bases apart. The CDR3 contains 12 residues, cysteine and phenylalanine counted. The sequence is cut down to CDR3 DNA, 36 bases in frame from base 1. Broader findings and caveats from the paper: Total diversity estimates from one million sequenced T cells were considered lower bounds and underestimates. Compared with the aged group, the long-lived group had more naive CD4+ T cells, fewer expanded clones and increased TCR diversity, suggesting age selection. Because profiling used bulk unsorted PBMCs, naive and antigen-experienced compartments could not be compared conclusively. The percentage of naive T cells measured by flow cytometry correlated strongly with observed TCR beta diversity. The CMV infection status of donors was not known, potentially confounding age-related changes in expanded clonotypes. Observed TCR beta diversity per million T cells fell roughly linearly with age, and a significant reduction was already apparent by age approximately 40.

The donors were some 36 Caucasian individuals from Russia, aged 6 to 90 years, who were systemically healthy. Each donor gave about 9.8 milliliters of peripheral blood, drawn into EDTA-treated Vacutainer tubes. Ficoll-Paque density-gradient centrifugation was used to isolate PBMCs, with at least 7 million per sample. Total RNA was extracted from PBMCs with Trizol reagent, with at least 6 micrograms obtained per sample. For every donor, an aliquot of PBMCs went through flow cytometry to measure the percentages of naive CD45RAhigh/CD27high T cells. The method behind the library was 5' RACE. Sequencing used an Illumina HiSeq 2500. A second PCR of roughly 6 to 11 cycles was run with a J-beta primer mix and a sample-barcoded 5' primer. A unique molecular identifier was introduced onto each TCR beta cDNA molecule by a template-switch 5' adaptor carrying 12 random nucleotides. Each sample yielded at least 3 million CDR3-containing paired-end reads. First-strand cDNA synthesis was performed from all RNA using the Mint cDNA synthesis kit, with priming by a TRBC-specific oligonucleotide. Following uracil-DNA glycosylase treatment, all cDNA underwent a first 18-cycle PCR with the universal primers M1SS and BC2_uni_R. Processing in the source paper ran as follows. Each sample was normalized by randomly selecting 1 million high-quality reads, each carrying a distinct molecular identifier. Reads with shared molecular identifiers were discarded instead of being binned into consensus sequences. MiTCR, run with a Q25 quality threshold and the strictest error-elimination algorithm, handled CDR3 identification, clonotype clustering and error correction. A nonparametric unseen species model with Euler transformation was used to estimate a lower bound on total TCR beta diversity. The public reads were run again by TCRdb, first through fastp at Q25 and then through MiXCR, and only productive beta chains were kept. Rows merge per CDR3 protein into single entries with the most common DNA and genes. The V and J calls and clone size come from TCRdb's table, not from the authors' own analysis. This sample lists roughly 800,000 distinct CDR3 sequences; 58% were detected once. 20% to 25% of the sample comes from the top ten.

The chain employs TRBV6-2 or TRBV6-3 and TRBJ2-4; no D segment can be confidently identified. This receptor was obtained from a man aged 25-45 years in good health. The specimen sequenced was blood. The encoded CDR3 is CASRWNRDIQYF. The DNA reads TGTGCCAGTAGATGGAATCGGGACATTCAGTACTTC.